Described below is a single T cell receptor beta chain sequence and its context. This table comes from immunoSEQ multiplex PCR, and its TCRdb copy is limited to in-frame clones, with some not included. This table has 65,000 to 95,000 clones, 89% appearing once. The data were obtained in a study of blood T cell repertoires in COVID-19. In the study overall: Some COVID-19 samples were acute and others convalescent; all came from the United States, Italy and Spain. T cells, B-cell-depleted T cells, or PBMCs provided the cDNA or gDNA that served as material.

This CDR3 contains 13 residues. With 5 bases clipped from V and 6 bases from J, the junction kept 2 bases outside the gene matches. Germline V gives CDR1 KGHSH, CDR2 LQKENI. Source material: peripheral blood. The clonotype comes from a man of 80 years or more with acute or convalescent COVID-19. The V and J genes are TRBV18 and TRBJ1-2; 11 nucleotides agree with TRBD1. CDR3 nucleotides: TGTGCCAGCTCAGAGGACAGGGGGCATGGCTACACCTTC. It encodes CASSEDRGHGYTF. Based on the CDR3 plus reference TRBV18 and TRBJ1-2, the full variable domain is NAGVMQNPRHLVRRRGQEARLRCSPMKGHSHVYWYRQLPEEGLKFMVYLQKENIIDESGMPKERFSAEFPKEGPSILRIQQVVRGDSAAYFCASSEDRGHGYTFGSGTRLTVV.